A selection of T cell receptor beta chains follows, all from one sample in a study of blood T cell repertoires in COVID-19. Produced via immunoSEQ multiplex PCR; TCRdb's table is partial and in-frame only. The sample shows a few hundred thousand clones, roughly nine tenths of them seen only once. Sequences were obtained from PBMCs or T cells enriched from blood (not recorded which). These receptors originate from a woman aged 35 to 49 who had been exposed to COVID-19. The CDR3 runs from the conserved cysteine through the conserved F or W. Each record gives: CDR3 DNA, CDR3 protein, J gene, clone size, D gene, V gene. D genes are given only for firm matches. Clone sizes are given selectively: once, few, many, or a class where the clone is expanded.

cdr3_nt: TGTGCCTGGAGGAGGACAGGGGGGACCGGAAACACCATATATTTT; cdr3_aa: CAWRRTGGTGNTIYF; j_call: TRBJ1-3; clone_size: NA; d_call: TRBD1; v_call: TRBV30
cdr3_nt: TGTGCCAGCAGCTGGGGGGGGCTTGGGGAAAAACTGTTTTTT; cdr3_aa: CASSWGGLGEKLFF; j_call: TRBJ1-4; clone_size: NA; d_call: NA; v_call: TRBV5-4
cdr3_nt: TGTGCCAGCAGCCCGTCTGGGGGGAATTGGGAGAGTCAGCCCCAGCATTTT; cdr3_aa: CASSPSGGNWESQPQHF; j_call: TRBJ1-5; clone_size: NA; d_call: NA; v_call: TRBV7-9
cdr3_nt: TGTGCCAGCAGTTACAAGCCGATGAACACTGAAGCTTTCTTT; cdr3_aa: CASSYKPMNTEAFF; j_call: TRBJ1-1; clone_size: NA; d_call: NA; v_call: TRBV6-5
cdr3_nt: TGTGCCAGCAGCCCAAGACAGGGTGGGAATTCACCCCTCCACTTT; cdr3_aa: CASSPRQGGNSPLHF; j_call: TRBJ1-6; clone_size: NA; d_call: TRBD1; v_call: TRBV14
cdr3_nt: TGTGCCAGCAGCGCCACGGGACAGGGGGGCTTGTTCGGTCAGCCCCAGCATTTT; cdr3_aa: CASSATGQGGLFGQPQHF; j_call: TRBJ1-5; clone_size: NA; d_call: TRBD1; v_call: TRBV2
cdr3_nt: TGTGCCAGCAGCCTGGGGTACTCTAGCGGGGAGAATTATTACAATGAGCAGTTCTTC; cdr3_aa: CASSLGYSSGENYYNEQFF; j_call: TRBJ2-1; clone_size: NA; d_call: TRBD2; v_call: TRBV7-2
cdr3_nt: TGTGCCTGGTCCCCACAGGGAGTAAGCGGCTACACCTTC; cdr3_aa: CAWSPQGVSGYTF; j_call: TRBJ1-2; clone_size: NA; d_call: NA; v_call: TRBV30
cdr3_nt: TGTGCCAGCAGCCCCACCGGGACAGGGGGCCGGGGGACTGAAGCTTTCTTT; cdr3_aa: CASSPTGTGGRGTEAFF; j_call: TRBJ1-1; clone_size: NA; d_call: TRBD1; v_call: TRBV7-3
cdr3_nt: TGTGCCAGCAGCTCACAGACTGGGCCAGCGGCCCAGTACTTC; cdr3_aa: CASSSQTGPAAQYF; j_call: TRBJ2-5; clone_size: NA; d_call: NA; v_call: TRBV9
cdr3_nt: TGTGCCAGTAGCCCTGGGACAGCGAGCTCCTACAATGAGCAGTTCTTC; cdr3_aa: CASSPGTASSYNEQFF; j_call: TRBJ2-1; clone_size: NA; d_call: TRBD1; v_call: TRBV19
cdr3_nt: TGTGCCAGCAGCGCCTGGACAGTGAACACCGGGGAGCTGTTTTTT; cdr3_aa: CASSAWTVNTGELFF; j_call: TRBJ2-2; clone_size: NA; d_call: NA; v_call: TRBV7-8
cdr3_nt: TGTGCCAGCAGGCCCGGGACAGGGGGCTCCTACGAGCAGTACTTC; cdr3_aa: CASRPGTGGSYEQYF; j_call: TRBJ2-7; clone_size: NA; d_call: TRBD1; v_call: TRBV6-5
cdr3_nt: TGTGCCAGCAGTTACTCAGTTCCCGGGGCTGGAAACACCATATATTTT; cdr3_aa: CASSYSVPGAGNTIYF; j_call: TRBJ1-3; clone_size: NA; d_call: NA; v_call: TRBV6-5
cdr3_nt: TGTGCCAGCAGCTTTCGGGGGAGGCAGACCGGAAACACCATATATTTT; cdr3_aa: CASSFRGRQTGNTIYF; j_call: TRBJ1-3; clone_size: NA; d_call: NA; v_call: TRBV7-2
cdr3_nt: TGTGCCACCAGTGCCCGACAGGGGTACAATGAGCAGTTCTTC; cdr3_aa: CATSARQGYNEQFF; j_call: TRBJ2-1; clone_size: NA; d_call: TRBD1; v_call: TRBV24-1
cdr3_nt: TGCGCCAGCAGCGGGGCAGGGAGAGGGGGCACTGAAGCTTTCTTT; cdr3_aa: CASSGAGRGGTEAFF; j_call: TRBJ1-1; clone_size: once; d_call: NA; v_call: TRBV5-1
cdr3_nt: TGTGCCAGCAGCTCCTCCGGGACAGGCACTTCTGAAGCTTTCTTT; cdr3_aa: CASSSSGTGTSEAFF; j_call: TRBJ1-1; clone_size: NA; d_call: TRBD1; v_call: TRBV7-9
cdr3_nt: TGTGCCAGCAGCCGACAGGGGGGGAACTACGAGCAGTACTTC; cdr3_aa: CASSRQGGNYEQYF; j_call: TRBJ2-7; clone_size: NA; d_call: TRBD1; v_call: TRBV5-5
cdr3_nt: TGTGCCTGGAGGGCAGGTAATTCACCCCTCCACTTT; cdr3_aa: CAWRAGNSPLHF; j_call: TRBJ1-6; clone_size: NA; d_call: NA; v_call: TRBV30
cdr3_nt: TGTGCCACCAGTCAGGGTTATGGAAACACCATATATTTT; cdr3_aa: CATSQGYGNTIYF; j_call: TRBJ1-3; clone_size: NA; d_call: NA; v_call: TRBV24-1
cdr3_nt: TGTGCCAGCAGTGATCCGGGGTTTAATGGCTACACCTTC; cdr3_aa: CASSDPGFNGYTF; j_call: TRBJ1-2; clone_size: NA; d_call: NA; v_call: TRBV6-4
cdr3_nt: TGTGCCATCAGTGCGGACAGGGGACTAGCTTTCTTT; cdr3_aa: CAISADRGLAFF; j_call: TRBJ1-1; clone_size: few; d_call: TRBD1; v_call: TRBV10-3
cdr3_nt: TGTGCCAGTCGGACTAGCGGGGAACCACCCTACGAGCAGTACTTC; cdr3_aa: CASRTSGEPPYEQYF; j_call: TRBJ2-7; clone_size: NA; d_call: TRBD2; v_call: TRBV19
cdr3_nt: TGTGCCAGCAGCTTTGGTGGACTAGGCCAAGAGACCCAGTACTTC; cdr3_aa: CASSFGGLGQETQYF; j_call: TRBJ2-5; clone_size: once; d_call: TRBD2; v_call: TRBV5-4
cdr3_nt: TGTGCCAGCAGCGAACGGCGGGTCTCAGGGGGAAAGACCCAGTACTTC; cdr3_aa: CASSERRVSGGKTQYF; j_call: TRBJ2-5; clone_size: few; d_call: TRBD1; v_call: TRBV6-1
cdr3_nt: TGTGCCAGCAGTTTATTAGGACAGGGGCCGTACGAGCAGTACTTC; cdr3_aa: CASSLLGQGPYEQYF; j_call: TRBJ2-7; clone_size: NA; d_call: TRBD1; v_call: TRBV27
cdr3_nt: TGTGCCACCAGTGAGCCGGGACTAGGGGTCGATGAGCAGTTCTTC; cdr3_aa: CATSEPGLGVDEQFF; j_call: TRBJ2-1; clone_size: NA; d_call: TRBD2; v_call: TRBV24-1
cdr3_nt: TGTGCCAGCAGCTTAGTGTCCAGGGTCGACTACGAGCAGTACTTC; cdr3_aa: CASSLVSRVDYEQYF; j_call: TRBJ2-7; clone_size: NA; d_call: NA; v_call: TRBV11-3
cdr3_nt: TGCGCCAGCAGCTTGGTGGGTCAGGGAGGAACTGAAGCTTTCTTT; cdr3_aa: CASSLVGQGGTEAFF; j_call: TRBJ1-1; clone_size: NA; d_call: NA; v_call: TRBV5-1
cdr3_nt: TGTGCCAGCTCACGTGGACAGGGCTATGGCTACACCTTC; cdr3_aa: CASSRGQGYGYTF; j_call: TRBJ1-2; clone_size: NA; d_call: TRBD1; v_call: TRBV18
cdr3_nt: TGTGCCAGCAGTGAATCGTATGAGGCAAGCTCACCCCTCCACTTT; cdr3_aa: CASSESYEASSPLHF; j_call: TRBJ1-6; clone_size: NA; d_call: NA; v_call: TRBV6-1
cdr3_nt: TGCGCCAGCAGCCCAGGGGGGTCTCTGACAGATACGCAGTATTTT; cdr3_aa: CASSPGGSLTDTQYF; j_call: TRBJ2-3; clone_size: NA; d_call: NA; v_call: TRBV5-1
cdr3_nt: TGCGCCAGCAGCCTCAGACAGGGGGCGGGATCACCCCTCCACTTT; cdr3_aa: CASSLRQGAGSPLHF; j_call: TRBJ1-6; clone_size: NA; d_call: TRBD1; v_call: TRBV5-1
cdr3_nt: TGTGCCAGCAGGGAGCAGGGGGTCAGCAATCAGCCCCAGCATTTT; cdr3_aa: CASREQGVSNQPQHF; j_call: TRBJ1-5; clone_size: NA; d_call: TRBD1; v_call: TRBV2